A selection of T cell receptor beta chains follows, all from one sample in a study of long-term antiretroviral therapy in people with HIV. TCRdb's table, derived via immunoSEQ multiplex PCR, lists solely in-frame clones and lacks some. The top ten hold 3.5% to 4.5% of the sample, which has some 35,000 clones, approximately 93% seen once. Sequencing was performed on unsorted PBMCs, taken more than 5 years after starting antiretroviral therapy. These receptor sequences come from a woman aged 45 to 65 with HIV. CDR3s include the opening cysteine and the closing phenylalanine or tryptophan. D genes are given only for firm matches. Some rows mark clone size as missing; the rest say once, few, many or name a class of expanded clone.

D	J	V	size	DNA	CDR3
TRBD2	TRBJ2-5	TRBV7-9	.	TGTGCCAGCAGCCCACTAGCGGGGGGGCCGGCAGAGACCCAGTACTTC	CASSPLAGGPAETQYF
.	TRBJ1-4	TRBV6-6	.	TGTGCCAGCAGTCCTCCAGGGAGGGGGAATGAAAAACTGTTTTTT	CASSPPGRGNEKLFF
.	TRBJ1-4	TRBV2	.	TGTGCCAGCAGGTCCGGGTTGGCAGGGCAAGCTGAAAAACTGTTTTTT	CASRSGLAGQAEKLFF
.	TRBJ1-2	TRBV6-1	.	TGTGCCAGCAGTGAACGGAGGGGGAGCGGCTATGGCTACACCTTC	CASSERRGSGYGYTF
.	TRBJ2-3	TRBV19	.	TGTGCCAGTAGTTCCCGGACTTTCACAGATACGCAGTATTTT	CASSSRTFTDTQYF
.	TRBJ1-1	TRBV6-5	few	TGTGCCAGCAGTTACTTGACAGCGATGAACACTGAAGCTTTCTTT	CASSYLTAMNTEAFF
.	TRBJ2-6	TRBV19	.	TGTGCCAGTGAGGACGGGAGCTCTGGGGCCAACGTCCTGACTTTC	CASEDGSSGANVLTF
.	TRBJ2-5	TRBV11-1	.	TGTGCCAGCAGATACACCGGGGTGGAGACCCAGTACTTC	CASRYTGVETQYF
.	TRBJ1-2	TRBV4-3	.	TGCGCCAGCAGCCAAGATGTTACAGTCAGGCATGGCTACACCTTC	CASSQDVTVRHGYTF
.	TRBJ1-3	TRBV19	.	TGTGCCAGTAGTATGCCCCTACAGGGTGCGCCTGGAAACACCATATATTTT	CASSMPLQGAPGNTIYF
.	TRBJ1-1	TRBV25-1	.	TGTGCCAGCAGTGAAACCGAGGGGTTGGGCACTGAAGCTTTCTTT	CASSETEGLGTEAFF
TRBD1	TRBJ2-3	TRBV6-6	.	TGTGCCACGGGACAGGGGACAGATACGCAGTATTTT	CATGQGTDTQYF
TRBD2	TRBJ2-3	TRBV5-1	.	TGCGCCAGCAGCTTTAGCGGGGATTCCCCAGATACGCAGTATTTT	CASSFSGDSPDTQYF
TRBD1	TRBJ1-1	TRBV7-2	.	TGTGCCAGCAGCTTAACGGACAGGGGGACCACTGAAGCTTTCTTT	CASSLTDRGTTEAFF
.	TRBJ1-1	TRBV9	.	TGTGCCAGCAGCGTAGGGGCAGGACCGAACACTGAAGCTTTCTTT	CASSVGAGPNTEAFF
.	TRBJ1-2	TRBV25-1	.	TGTGCCAGCAGTGAATTAGGGGAAACGAGGGGCGGCTACACCTTC	CASSELGETRGGYTF
TRBD1	TRBJ1-2	TRBV7-2	.	TGTGCCAGCAGCTCGGGACAGCTTAACTATGGCTACACCTTC	CASSSGQLNYGYTF
.	TRBJ1-1	TRBV6-5	.	TGTGCCAGCAGTAATCCCAAGCAGCGACGAGCTTTCTTT	CASSNPKQRRAFF
TRBD2	TRBJ2-1	TRBV5-1	.	TGCGCCAGCAGCGTCGGACTAGCGGGGCTGTATGAGCAGTTCTTC	CASSVGLAGLYEQFF
.	TRBJ1-1	TRBV7-6	.	TGTGCCAGCAGCTTATCCGATCTGTCCACTGAAGCTTTCTTT	CASSLSDLSTEAFF
TRBD1	TRBJ1-5	TRBV11-3	.	TGTGCCAGCAGCTTCCGGGACAGGGGATATAGGTATAGCAATCAGCCCCAGCATTTT	CASSFRDRGYRYSNQPQHF
.	TRBJ1-6	TRBV7-9	.	TGTGCCAGCAGCTTAGGGGGGCCGGTTTCACCCCTCCACTTT	CASSLGGPVSPLHF
.	TRBJ1-2	TRBV18	.	TGTGCCAGCTCACCACCGACAGAGTCCTATGGCTACACCTTC	CASSPPTESYGYTF
.	TRBJ1-2	TRBV6-5	.	TGTGCCAGCAGTTCCAACCTCCAGCTAGTGAAGGGCTACACCTTC	CASSSNLQLVKGYTF
.	TRBJ1-3	TRBV6-6	.	TGTGCCAGCAGTTACTCGATGGGGTTCTCTGGAAACACCATATATTTT	CASSYSMGFSGNTIYF
TRBD2	TRBJ2-3	TRBV5-1	.	TGCGCCAGCAGCTCAGGGACTAGCGGCCCCACAGATACGCAGTATTTT	CASSSGTSGPTDTQYF
.	TRBJ1-2	TRBV6-6	.	TGTGCCAGCAGCCAAGGACAGCTTAACTATGGCTACACCTTC	CASSQGQLNYGYTF
.	TRBJ2-3	TRBV7-3	.	TGTGCCAGCAGCCCTGAGGGGACGCGGGTTATTTCGACGCAGTATTTT	CASSPEGTRVISTQYF